This section outlines one T cell receptor (beta chain) sequence together with its context. Researchers ran immunoSEQ v3.0 at survey level. Sequencing was performed with immunoSEQ multiplex PCR; in TCRdb, only in-frame clones are kept and a portion is missing. The sample includes 21,000 or so clones, approximately 81% of them seen just once. The data originate from a study of long-term antiretroviral therapy in people with HIV. V trimming: 3 bases; J trimming: 2 bases; junction bases outside the gene matches: 7. This CDR3 is built from 15 residues. In germline, CDR1 is MNHEY, CDR2 SVGAGI. The rearrangement joins TRBV6-5 to TRBJ2-7; 7 nucleotides line up with TRBD1. The source is a man aged 50-59 years with HIV. The sample in question was unsorted PBMCs, obtained at the start of antiretroviral therapy. CDR3: CASSYYKGQTYEQYF. Here the CDR3 DNA reads TGTGCCAGCAGTTATTATAAGGGACAGACCTACGAGCAGTACTTC.